The present TCR beta chain was sequenced within a study of cytomegalovirus exposure and HLA in healthy donors. It was healthy bone marrow donors who served as donors. Primers included in the PCR were 60 Vbeta and 13 Jbeta primers. Data came from immunoSEQ multiplex PCR; TCRdb stores just in-frame clones and leaves some out. The table records under 200,000 clones, roughly 82% of them present only once. Sequencing input: PBMCs. This receptor was obtained from a girl aged 5-17 years in good health and CMV-seropositive.

The CDR3 region is CASSLVGDTEAFF. CDR3 coding DNA: TGTGCCAGCAGCTTAGTGGGAGACACTGAAGCTTTCTTT. The V and J genes are TRBV7-9 and TRBJ1-1, with no clear D. The CDR3 extends over 13 amino acids. CDR1 is SEHNR, CDR2 FQNEAQ, per germline (reference sequence). V lost 1 base to trimming and J lost 3 bases, with 6 bases between them.